Sequencing of this TCR beta chain was carried out in a study of T cell repertoires in cytomegalovirus infection (dated by TCRdb to about 2019). A note on the overall study: Peptide stimulations targeted recently identified HLA-C-restricted CMV epitopes, whose presentation resists viral immunomodulation, together with well-studied HLA-B-restricted epitopes. Donor HLA type was relevant to the analysis, because carriage of CMV infection together with the matching HLA type was indicated by public TCR beta signatures.

Interpreted using the paper, the treatment or condition label stands for: in vitro stimulation with specific CMV peptide epitopes to enrich CMV-specific T cells. Sequenced using an Illumina HiSeq 1500. In-frame beta chains were kept once TCRdb had trimmed the public reads at Q25 with fastp and called clones with MiXCR. Each entry is one CDR3 protein sequence, shown with its most common DNA and genes. Within this sample are about 78,000 distinct CDR3 sequences, with 40% of them counted one time only. 85% to 95% of the sample comes from the top ten. V loses 3 bases of germline sequence and J loses 9 bases, and the interval between the two ends is 6 bases. Counted from cysteine to phenylalanine, this CDR3 has 11 amino acids. Kept here is only the CDR3 DNA, which spans 33 bases and is read in frame from base 1. Based on the germline V gene, the CDR1 and CDR2 sequences are MDHEN and SYDVKM. Findings and caveats that apply to the study as a whole: The ex vivo response was dominated by HLA-C-restricted CMV-specific TCR beta clonotypes, which also provided the single most frequent clonotype in two of eight donors. Carriers of CMV infection plus the relevant HLA type were discriminated by the cumulative frequency of public TCR beta family members in the study cohort and in an independent roughly 340-donor cohort.

This clonotype was seen only a few times. It lacks a known antigen. The record has no base qualities; no much larger clone is one base away. Specimen: CD8+ T cells from cultured PBMCs, collected from culture after CMV antigen stimulation. The chain joins TRBV28 to TRBJ1-5; no D segment can be confidently identified. This TCR came from a human donor in good health (CMV status not recorded). Some clones in this sample may be carry-over from other donors' samples. The sequence in DNA is TGTGCCAGCAGTTTTCTGACGCCCCAGCATTTT. The translation is CASSFLTPQHF.